This is a list of T cell receptor beta chains from one sample in a study of beta chain features in type 1 diabetes. Method: immunoSEQ multiplex PCR; TCRdb's copy keeps in-frame clones and lacks some. The table lists 970,000 or so clones, roughly a sixth of them singletons, with 0.02% to 0.025% in the top ten. The source material was naive CD4+ T cells from blood. Receptors were obtained from a woman aged 18-30 years in good health. The CDR3 runs from the conserved cysteine through the conserved F or W. Fields, in order: J gene, V gene, clone size, CDR3 protein. Clone size is not always given. Where it is, it says once, few, many or a class for expanded clones.

TRBJ2-1,TRBV9,-,CASSWGLDPLYNEQFF
TRBJ2-6,TRBV5-1,-,CASSPGKTGGFSGANVLTF
TRBJ1-1,TRBV19,few,CASIPRGQPNTEAFF
TRBJ1-3,TRBV28,-,CASSNVDSGNTIYF
TRBJ1-1,TRBV28,few,CASSLTGPMTAQAFF
TRBJ2-6,TRBV7-3,few,CASSLKGTGGAGANVLTF
TRBJ2-6,TRBV18,few,CASSPYFGSGANVLTF
TRBJ2-7,TRBV2,-,CASSEGLAPYEQYF
TRBJ2-7,TRBV11-2,-,CASSPREGSYEQYF
TRBJ2-7,TRBV7-8,-,CATQAQFSSSYEQYF
TRBJ1-4,TRBV9,-,CASSPPRGGGNEKLFF
TRBJ2-7,TRBV20-1,few,CSAIYAYEQYF
TRBJ2-5,TRBV7-9,-,CASSLAYLAGAGQETQYF